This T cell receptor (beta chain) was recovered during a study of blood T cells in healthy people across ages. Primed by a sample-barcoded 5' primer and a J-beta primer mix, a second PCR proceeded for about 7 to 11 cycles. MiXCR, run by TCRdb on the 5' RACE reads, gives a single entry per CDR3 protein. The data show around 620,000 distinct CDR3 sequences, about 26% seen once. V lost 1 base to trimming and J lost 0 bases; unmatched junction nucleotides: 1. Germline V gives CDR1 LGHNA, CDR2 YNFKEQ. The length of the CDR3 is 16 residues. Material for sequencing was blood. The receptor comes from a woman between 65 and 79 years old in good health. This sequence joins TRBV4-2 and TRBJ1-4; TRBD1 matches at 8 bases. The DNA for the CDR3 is TGTGCCAGCAGCCAAGCGACAGGGGCAACTAATGAAAAACTGTTTTTT. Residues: CASSQATGATNEKLFF.